Each of the 24 T cell receptor beta chains below was sequenced from the same sample in a study of cytomegalovirus exposure and HLA in healthy donors. Vbeta (60) and Jbeta (13) primers were used in the PCR. The repertoire was sequenced with immunoSEQ multiplex PCR; TCRdb's copy has only in-frame clones and lacks some. The sample shows roughly 180,000 clones, 84% of them seen only once. Sequenced input: PBMCs. The receptor source for this set is a man under 40 in good health and CMV-seronegative.

This CDR3 reads CASSQIGTAYEQYF. The CDR3, as DNA: TGTGCCAGCAGCCAAATCGGGACAGCCTACGAGCAGTACTTC. The chain is built from TRBV28 and TRBJ2-7; 7 bases match TRBD1. Looked up from germline, CDR1 is MDHEN and CDR2 is SYDVKM. The CDR3 runs 14 residues. V trimming: 6 bases; J trimming: 2 bases; junction bases outside the gene matches: 7.

V usage is TRBV5-8 and J usage is TRBJ1-2; possible D gene TRBD1, 6 bases. The V end was cut by 1 base, the J end by 8 bases, with 9 bases between. Germline values: CDR1 SGHTS, CDR2 YDEGEE. The CDR3 extends over 12 amino acids. The CDR3 loop reads CASSLTGGGYTF. The CDR3 DNA follows: TGTGCCAGCAGCTTGACGGGGGGCGGCTACACCTTC.

The chain couples TRBV11-2 to TRBJ1-1; D perhaps matches TRBD1 (5 bases). The CDR3 covers 15 residues. Deletions cut 0 bases from V and 2 bases from J, with 10 bases between. Germline-derived CDR1 and CDR2 are SGHAT and FQNNGV. The CDR3 DNA reads as TGTGCCAGCAGCTTAGATCGGGGGGTAAACACTGAAGCTTTCTTT. Protein: CASSLDRGVNTEAFF.

The V gene is TRBV10-3, the J gene TRBJ1-1; tentatively, D is TRBD1 (5 bases). The V gene lost 2 bases and the J gene lost 2 bases, with 12 bases spanning the gap. The CDR3 consists of 15 residues. The germline V gene has CDR1 ENHRY and CDR2 SYGVKD. This chain's CDR3 is CAISEGGNANTEAFF. The CDR3 DNA sequence: TGTGCCATCAGTGAGGGGGGGAATGCAAACACTGAAGCTTTCTTT.

This chain connects TRBV5-4 to TRBJ1-1; no firm D call. Germline CDR1 and CDR2: SGHNT and YYREEE (reference sequence). The germline V and J ends were trimmed by 0 bases and 1 base, with 10 bases remaining between them. The CDR3 sequence is 15 residues long. The CDR3 bases are TGTGCCAGCAGCTTGGCTCTCAGCGCGAACACTGAAGCTTTCTTT. Translation: CASSLALSANTEAFF. Full variable domain (remainder filled in from reference TRBV5-4 and TRBJ1-1): ETGVTQSPTHLIKTRGQQVTLRCSSQSGHNTVSWYQQALGQGPQFIFQYYREEENGRGNFPPRFSGLQFPNYSSELNVNALELDDSALYLCASSLALSANTEAFFGQGTRLTVV.

V and J are TRBV7-2 and TRBJ2-7; TRBD2 matches 7 bases. V was pared by 5 bases and J by 4 bases, with 11 bases of the junction left unmatched. The germline gives CDR1 SGHTA, CDR2 FQGNSA. The CDR3 has 15 residues. The CDR3 sequence is CASSARGGRPYEQYF. In DNA, the CDR3 is TGTGCCAGCAGCGCCCGGGGCGGGAGACCGTACGAGCAGTACTTC.

The sample holds one count of this clone. The chain couples TRBV9 to TRBJ2-2; 7 bases are a match to TRBD2. V was pared by 2 bases and J by 5 bases, with 3 bases of the junction left unmatched. This CDR3 region has 14 residues. Germline V gene lookup returns CDR1 SGDLS and CDR2 YYNGEE. The CDR3 spells CASSVRGRTGELFF. DNA for the CDR3: TGTGCCAGCAGCGTCCGCGGGAGAACCGGGGAGCTGTTTTTT.

The CDR3 is CASRWTIDSAHEQYF. CDR3 DNA sequence: TGTGCCAGCAGGTGGACTATCGACAGTGCACACGAGCAGTACTTC. The chain couples TRBV27 to TRBJ2-7; D is possibly TRBD2 (6 bases). The CDR3 extends over 15 amino acids. V was cut by 6 bases and J by 5 bases, with 20 bases left in between. CDR1 is MNHEY and CDR2 is SMNVEV in the germline V gene (reference sequence).

This clone is a singleton in its sample. The rearrangement uses TRBV7-3 and TRBJ2-3; TRBD2 aligns across 8 bases. With 5 bases clipped from V and 6 bases from J, the junction kept 10 bases outside the gene matches. Germline V CDR1 and CDR2: SGHTA, FQGTGA. The CDR3 sequence is 15 residues long. CDR3 DNA: TGTGCCAGCAGCCCCCTCGGACTAGCTTCCGATACGCAGTATTTT. It specifies CASSPLGLASDTQYF. Together with reference TRBV7-3 and TRBJ2-3, the CDR3 gives the full variable domain: GAGVSQTPSNKVTEKGKYVELRCDPISGHTALYWYRQSLGQGPEFLIYFQGTGAADDSGLPNDRFFAVRPEGSVSTLKIQRTERGDSAVYLCASSPLGLASDTQYFGPGTRLTVL.

This sequence joins TRBV18 and TRBJ2-7; D might be TRBD2 (6 bases). Looked up from germline, CDR1 is KGHSH and CDR2 is LQKENI. V was trimmed by 3 bases and J by 5 bases, leaving 14 bases between them. The CDR3 totals 14 residues. The CDR3 is CASSPLPGGDEQYF. The CDR3 DNA sequence: TGTGCCAGCTCACCTCTCCCAGGAGGGGACGAGCAGTACTTC. Drawing the rest from reference TRBV18 and TRBJ2-7, the complete variable domain is NAGVMQNPRHLVRRRGQEARLRCSPMKGHSHVYWYRQLPEEGLKFMVYLQKENIIDESGMPKERFSAEFPKEGPSILRIQQVVRGDSAAYFCASSPLPGGDEQYFGPGTRLTVT.

The chain carries TRBV9 and TRBJ1-6, with TRBD1 as a possible D gene (6 bases). Germline-derived CDR1 and CDR2 are SGDLS and YYNGEE. The CDR3 runs to 14 residues. The V and J ends lost 5 bases and 4 bases respectively, with 10 bases between them. In DNA form, the CDR3 reads TGTGCCAGCAGAGATGGACAGTATAATTCACCCCTCCACTTT. It encodes CASRDGQYNSPLHF.

This chain connects TRBV14 to TRBJ2-6; D is possibly TRBD2 (5 bases). V was pared by 0 bases and J by 4 bases, with 10 bases between. The CDR3 runs to 16 residues. In germline, CDR1 is SGHDN, CDR2 FVKESK. CDR3 loop: CASSQDRGYGANVLTF. CDR3 nucleotides: TGTGCCAGCAGCCAAGATCGGGGTTACGGGGCCAACGTCCTGACTTTC.

V gene TRBV27 combines with J gene TRBJ2-7, with 7 bases matching TRBD1. With 6 bases clipped from V and 1 base from J, the junction kept 6 bases outside the gene matches. The CDR3 spans 14 residues. The V gene's germline CDR1 is MNHEY and CDR2 SMNVEV (reference sequence). CDR3 protein: CASSNRGGSYEQYF. DNA for the CDR3: TGTGCCAGCAGCAACAGGGGTGGGTCCTACGAGCAGTACTTC.

The J gene is TRBJ2-5, the V gene TRBV12-5; D gene unclear. CDR1 LGHNT and CDR2 FRNRAP come from the germline V gene. This CDR3 has 12 residues. V was clipped by 0 bases and J by 5 bases, with 4 bases between them. The CDR3, as DNA: TGTGCTAGTGGTTTGGTAAGCGAGACCCAGTACTTC. The encoded protein is CASGLVSETQYF.

This chain joins TRBV6-6 and TRBJ2-3; D perhaps matches TRBD2 (6 bases). Per germline, CDR1 MNHNY and CDR2 SVGAGI (reference sequence). The CDR3 spans 13 residues. The V gene lost 5 bases and the J gene lost 7 bases, with 13 bases spanning the gap. CDR3 loop: CASSQEGLNTQYF. Here the CDR3 DNA reads TGTGCCAGCAGTCAGGAGGGACTTAATACGCAGTATTTT.

V gene TRBV5-8 combines with J gene TRBJ1-5; no reliable D call. The CDR3 has 14 amino acids. Trimming pared 7 bases from V and 13 bases from J, leaving 24 bases between. Germline V gives CDR1 SGHTS, CDR2 YDEGEE. CDR3 protein: CASENWPPRAGQHF. In DNA, the CDR3 is TGTGCCAGCGAGAATTGGCCCCCCCGGGCGGGGCAGCATTTT.

V usage is TRBV5-1 and J usage is TRBJ1-3; 8 bases are a match to TRBD1. The CDR3 is 18 residues long. CDR1 is SGHRS, CDR2 YFSETQ, per germline. The ends lost 4 bases at V and 4 bases at J; junction bases unmatched: 16. This CDR3 is CASSPYGQGLSVGNTIYF. CDR3 sequence (DNA): TGCGCCAGCAGCCCATACGGACAGGGTTTAAGTGTCGGAAACACCATATATTTT.

The rearrangement links TRBV5-1 to TRBJ2-3, with 8 nucleotides matching TRBD1. The germline CDR1 and CDR2 sequences are SGHRS and YFSETQ. The CDR3 is made up of 14 amino acids. V lost 5 bases and J lost 6; bases outside the gene matches: 8. CDR3 coding DNA: TGCGCCAGCAGGCAGGGGGCCCCAGAGGATACGCAGTATTTT. It translates to CASRQGAPEDTQYF. Full variable domain (outside the CDR3, taken from reference TRBV5-1 and TRBJ2-3): KAGVTQTPRYLIKTRGQQVTLSCSPISGHRSVSWYQQTPGQGLQFLFEYFSETQRNKGNFPGRFSGRQFSNSRSEMNVSTLELGDSALYLCASRQGAPEDTQYFGPGTRLTVL.

The chain has TRBV4-1 and TRBJ2-7, with 14 bases that match TRBD2. The CDR3 runs to 21 residues. The germline V gene encodes CDR1 MGHRA and CDR2 YSYEKL. V gave up 0 bases and J gave up 0 bases; unmatched junction bases: 13. As DNA, the CDR3 is TGCGCCAGCAGCCAAGATAATGAGACGGGACTAGCGGGAGCATACTCCTACGAGCAGTACTTC. As protein: CASSQDNETGLAGAYSYEQYF.

This clone was observed once. V and J are TRBV9 and TRBJ2-1; weak D call: TRBD2 (6 bases). The length of the CDR3 is 18 residues. Germline CDR1 SGDLS, CDR2 YYNGEE. V lost 4 bases to trimming and J lost 1 base, with 21 bases between them. In DNA, the CDR3 is TGTGCCAGCAGCCCAAGAATGTTAGGAGGGAGGTCCTACAATGAGCAGTTCTTC. This sequence encodes CASSPRMLGGRSYNEQFF.

The chain couples TRBV19 to TRBJ1-1, with D unclear. CDR3 length: 14 amino acids. V was trimmed by 3 bases and J by 1 base, leaving 9 bases between them. CDR1 is LNHDA, CDR2 SQIVND, per germline (reference sequence). The CDR3 loop reads CASSIRAGNTEAFF. The DNA of the CDR3 is TGTGCCAGTAGTATTCGAGCGGGGAACACTGAAGCTTTCTTT.

The chain recombines TRBV4-3 with TRBJ2-5; D call uncertain. The CDR3 extends over 13 amino acids. Germline CDR1 is LGHNA and CDR2 is YSLEER. V dropped 0 bases and J dropped 5 bases, with 7 bases sitting between them. CDR3 region: CASSQDLRETQYF. The CDR3 nucleotides read TGCGCCAGCAGCCAAGACCTCCGGGAGACCCAGTACTTC.

This chain links TRBV7-3 with TRBJ2-7; 8 nucleotides match TRBD2. The CDR3 sequence is 14 residues long. V gave up 1 base and J gave up 3 bases; unmatched junction bases: 2. Germline V gene lookup returns CDR1 SGHTA and CDR2 FQGTGA. The CDR3 reads CASSLSGRYYEQYF. CDR3 sequence (DNA): TGTGCCAGCAGCTTAAGCGGGAGGTACTACGAGCAGTACTTC.

The rearrangement links TRBV28 to TRBJ2-3, with D unclear. This CDR3 comprises 14 residues. Germline V gene sequence: CDR1 MDHEN, CDR2 SYDVKM. Between the trimmed V and J ends, which lost 7 bases and 4 bases, there was a span of 15 bases. CDR3 sequence (DNA): TGTGCCAGCACCGGGTCCTCGGTGGCAGATACGCAGTATTTT. This sequence encodes CASTGSSVADTQYF.